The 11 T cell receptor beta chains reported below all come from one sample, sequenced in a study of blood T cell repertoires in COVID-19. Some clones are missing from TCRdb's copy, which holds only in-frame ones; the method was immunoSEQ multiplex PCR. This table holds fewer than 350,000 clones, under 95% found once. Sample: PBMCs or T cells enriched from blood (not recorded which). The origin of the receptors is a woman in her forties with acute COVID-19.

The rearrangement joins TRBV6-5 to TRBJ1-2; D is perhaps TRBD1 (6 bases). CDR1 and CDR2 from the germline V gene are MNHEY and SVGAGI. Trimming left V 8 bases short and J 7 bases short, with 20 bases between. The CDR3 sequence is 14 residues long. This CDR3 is CASQGGGIVSGYTF. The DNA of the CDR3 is TGTGCCAGCCAAGGGGGGGGAATCGTGAGTGGCTACACCTTC.

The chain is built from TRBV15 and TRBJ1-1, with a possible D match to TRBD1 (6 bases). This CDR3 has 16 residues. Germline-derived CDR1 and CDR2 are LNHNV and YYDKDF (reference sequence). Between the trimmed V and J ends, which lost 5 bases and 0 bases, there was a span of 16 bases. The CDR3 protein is CATSGGGGHMNTEAFF. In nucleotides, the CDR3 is TGTGCCACCAGCGGAGGGGGGGGACATATGAACACTGAAGCTTTCTTT. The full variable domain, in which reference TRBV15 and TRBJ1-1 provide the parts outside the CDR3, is DAMVIQNPRYQVTQFGKPVTLSCSQTLNHNVMYWYQQKSSQAPKLLFHYYDKDFNNEADTPDNFQSRRPNTSFCFLDIRSPGLGDTAMYLCATSGGGGHMNTEAFFGQGTRLTVV.

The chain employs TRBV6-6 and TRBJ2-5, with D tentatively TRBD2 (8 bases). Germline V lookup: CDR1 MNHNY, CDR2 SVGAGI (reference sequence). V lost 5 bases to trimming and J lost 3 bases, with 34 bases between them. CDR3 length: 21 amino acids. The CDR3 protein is CASSPRGLATSETKGKETQYF. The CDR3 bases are TGTGCCAGCAGTCCCAGGGGGTTGGCGACTAGCGAAACCAAAGGAAAAGAGACCCAGTACTTC.

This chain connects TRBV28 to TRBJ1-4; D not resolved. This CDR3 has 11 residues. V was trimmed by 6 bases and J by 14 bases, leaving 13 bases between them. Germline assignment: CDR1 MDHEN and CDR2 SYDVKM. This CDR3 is CASSLDSVLFF. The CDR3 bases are TGTGCCAGCAGCCTCGATAGTGTGCTGTTTTTT.

The CDR3 DNA sequence: TGTGCCAGCAGTTACTCTACCCCCGGGAGTGAAAAACTGTTTTTT. This sequence encodes CASSYSTPGSEKLFF. The chain couples TRBV6-5 to TRBJ1-4; no clear D gene. The CDR3 has 15 residues. V dropped 0 bases and J dropped 7 bases, with 12 bases sitting between them. Germline V lookup: CDR1 MNHEY, CDR2 SVGAGI.

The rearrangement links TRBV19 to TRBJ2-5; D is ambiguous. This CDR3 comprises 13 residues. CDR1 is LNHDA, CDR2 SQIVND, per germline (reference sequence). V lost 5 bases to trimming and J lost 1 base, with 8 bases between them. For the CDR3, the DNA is TGTGCCAGTAGTTGGGCAGGCCAAGAGACCCAGTACTTC. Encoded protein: CASSWAGQETQYF.

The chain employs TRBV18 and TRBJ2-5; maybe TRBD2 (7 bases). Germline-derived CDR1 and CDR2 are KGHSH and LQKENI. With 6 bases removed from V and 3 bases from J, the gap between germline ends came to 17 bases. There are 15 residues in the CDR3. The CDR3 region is CASSPYSGGEETQYF. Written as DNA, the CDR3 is TGTGCCAGCTCGCCCTACTCGGGGGGCGAAGAGACCCAGTACTTC.

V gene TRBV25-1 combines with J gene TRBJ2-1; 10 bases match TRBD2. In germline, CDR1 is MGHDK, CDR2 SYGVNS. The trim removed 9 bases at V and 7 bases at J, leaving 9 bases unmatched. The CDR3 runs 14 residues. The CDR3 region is CASATSGNLNEQFF. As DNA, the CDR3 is TGTGCCAGTGCTACTAGCGGGAACCTAAATGAGCAGTTCTTC. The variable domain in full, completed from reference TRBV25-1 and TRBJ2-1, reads EADIYQTPRYLVIGTGKKITLECSQTMGHDKMYWYQQDPGMELHLIHYSYGVNSTEKGDLSSESTVSRIRTEHFPLTLESARPSHTSQYLCASATSGNLNEQFFGPGTRLTVL.

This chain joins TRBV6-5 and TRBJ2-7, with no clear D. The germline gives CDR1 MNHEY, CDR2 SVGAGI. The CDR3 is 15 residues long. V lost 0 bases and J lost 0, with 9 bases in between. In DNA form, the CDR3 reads TGTGCCAGCAGTTACTCCTATGTCCCCTCCTACGAGCAGTACTTC. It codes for CASSYSYVPSYEQYF.

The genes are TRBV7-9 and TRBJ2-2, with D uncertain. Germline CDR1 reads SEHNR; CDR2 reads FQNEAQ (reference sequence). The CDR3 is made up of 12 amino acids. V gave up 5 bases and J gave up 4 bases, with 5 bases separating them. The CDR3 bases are TGTGCCAGCAGCCGTCCCACCGGGGAGCTGTTTTTT. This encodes CASSRPTGELFF.

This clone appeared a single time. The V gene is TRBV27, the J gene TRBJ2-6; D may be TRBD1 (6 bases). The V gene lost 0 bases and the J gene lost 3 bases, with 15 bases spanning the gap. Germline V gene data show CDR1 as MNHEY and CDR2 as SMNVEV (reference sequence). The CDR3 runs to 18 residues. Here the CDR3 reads CASSLSARGVGGANVLTF. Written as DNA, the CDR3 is TGTGCCAGCAGTTTATCGGCCAGGGGAGTCGGTGGGGCCAACGTCCTGACTTTC.